The 27 T cell receptor beta chains reported below all come from one sample, sequenced in a study of shared clonotypes between healthy human individuals. Some clones are missing from TCRdb's copy, which holds only in-frame ones; the method was immunoSEQ multiplex PCR. Counted here are about 660,000 clones, roughly 70% occurring once; the ten biggest clones make up under 2%. The sample was memory CD4+ T cells sorted from blood. Documented subset: CD45RA-negative fraction. Receptors were obtained from a woman under 40 in good health.

CDR3: CASSSPYYTGELFF. CDR3 coding DNA: TGTGCCAGTAGTTCACCATACTATACCGGGGAGCTGTTTTTT. This rearrangement joins TRBV19 to TRBJ2-2, with no clear D. The CDR3 consists of 14 residues. V was shortened by 5 bases and J by 5 bases, with 12 bases between the two germline ends. Germline CDR1 is LNHDA and CDR2 is SQIVND (reference sequence).

This clone was picked up one time. This sample includes further DNA sequences coding for the same CDR3. This rearrangement joins TRBV28 to TRBJ2-7, with 11 positions matching TRBD2. Germline CDR1 and CDR2: MDHEN and SYDVKM. The ends lost 4 bases at V and 2 bases at J; junction bases unmatched: 4. The CDR3 is 15 residues long. CDR3 loop: CASSSLAGGAYEQYF. CDR3 coding DNA: TGTGCCAGCAGTTCGTTAGCGGGAGGGGCCTACGAGCAGTACTTC.

The chain recombines TRBV5-1 with TRBJ2-1, with D perhaps assigned TRBD1 or TRBD2 (5 bases each). Germline CDR1 SGHRS, CDR2 YFSETQ. Trimming cost V 7 bases and J 0 bases, with 17 bases left between them. The CDR3 runs 16 residues. The CDR3 region is CASASRDSFSYNEQFF. CDR3 sequence (DNA): TGCGCCAGCGCTAGCCGAGACAGCTTCTCCTACAATGAGCAGTTCTTC.

The genes are TRBV11-2 and TRBJ2-7; D ambiguous. CDR3 length: 12 residues. Trimming took off 5 bases at V and 3 bases at J, with 8 bases between the two ends. Germline V CDR1 and CDR2: SGHAT, FQNNGV. In DNA form, the CDR3 reads TGTGCCAGCAGCCCACCAGGCTACGAGCAGTACTTC. This gives the protein CASSPPGYEQYF. Using reference TRBV11-2 and TRBJ2-7 for the parts outside the CDR3, the full variable domain is EAGVAQSPRYKIIEKRQSVAFWCNPISGHATLYWYQQILGQGPKLLIQFQNNGVVDDSQLPKDRFSAERLKGVDSTLKIQPAKLEDSAVYLCASSPPGYEQYFGPGTRLTVT.

The chain combines TRBV6-5 with TRBJ2-5; D may match TRBD1 or TRBD2 (5 bases each). The CDR3 loop spans 13 amino acids. The V end lost 7 bases, the J end lost 5 bases, and 14 bases lay between the germline ends. In germline, CDR1 is MNHEY, CDR2 SVGAGI. CDR3: CASTPWGLETQYF. The CDR3 bases are TGTGCCAGCACTCCGTGGGGGTTGGAGACCCAGTACTTC.

The gene calls are TRBV7-9 and TRBJ1-2, with D uncertain. Germline V lookup: CDR1 SEHNR, CDR2 FQNEAQ (reference sequence). V dropped 3 bases and J dropped 0 bases, with 8 bases sitting between them. The CDR3 totals 14 residues. The chain's CDR3 is CASSLGIANYGYTF. The DNA for the CDR3 is TGTGCCAGCAGCTTGGGCATTGCTAACTATGGCTACACCTTC.

The sample holds a few counts of this clone. This chain joins TRBV6-4 and TRBJ1-2, with no clear D. V lost 5 bases to trimming and J lost 0 bases, with 13 bases between them. Germline values: CDR1 MRHNA, CDR2 SNTAGT. The CDR3 contains 15 residues. The CDR3 DNA is TGTGCCAGCAGTCGGAAGGATGAACCTAACTATGGCTACACCTTC. This encodes CASSRKDEPNYGYTF.

This clone came up once. This sample includes further DNA sequences coding for the same CDR3. The genes are TRBV27 and TRBJ2-7; D is possibly TRBD2 (6 bases). V was pared by 5 bases and J by 7 bases, with 21 bases between. The CDR3 covers 15 residues. The germline gives CDR1 MNHEY, CDR2 SMNVEV (reference sequence). In nucleotides, the CDR3 is TGTGCCAGCAGTCCCCTAGCAGGAGGGCCTGAAGAGCAGTACTTC. Protein product: CASSPLAGGPEEQYF.

The chain employs TRBV18 and TRBJ1-4; D is uncertain. Trimming cost V 1 base and J 11 bases, with 11 bases left between them. This CDR3 spans 13 amino acids. Per germline, CDR1 KGHSH and CDR2 LQKENI. Written as DNA, the CDR3 is TGTGCCAGCTCACCACACGTGGGAGGTAAACTGTTTTTT. This sequence encodes CASSPHVGGKLFF.

The chain recombines TRBV6-1 with TRBJ1-5; the D gene is possibly TRBD1 (5 bases). V lost 1 base and J 7 bases, leaving 14 bases between the germline ends. Germline V lookup: CDR1 MNHNS, CDR2 SASEGT. This CDR3 is 15 amino acids long. CDR3 protein: CASSEDFRGIQPQHF. In DNA, the CDR3 is TGTGCCAGCAGTGAAGACTTTCGGGGGATCCAGCCCCAGCATTTT.

This chain links TRBV4-1 with TRBJ1-3; D gene ambiguous. V lost 4 bases, J lost 0 bases, and 7 bases lay in between. In germline, CDR1 is MGHRA, CDR2 YSYEKL. The CDR3 has 14 amino acids. CDR3 in DNA: TGCGCCAGCAGCCGATATAGCTCTGGAAACACCATATATTTT. Protein product: CASSRYSSGNTIYF.

This clone has just one count. J is TRBJ2-7 and V is TRBV4-1; 10 nucleotides line up with TRBD2. J gave up 6 bases and V 3 bases, and 5 bases lay outside the gene matches. This CDR3 region has 14 residues. Germline V gene sequence: CDR1 MGHRA, CDR2 YSYEKL. This chain's CDR3 is CASSHSSGGGEQYF. The CDR3 DNA reads TGCGCCAGCAGCCACTCTAGCGGGGGCGGCGAGCAGTACTTC.

The chain links TRBV4-2 to TRBJ2-7, with D tentatively TRBD2 (5 bases). The CDR3 is 14 amino acids. In germline, CDR1 is LGHNA, CDR2 YNFKEQ. The ends were cut back, 0 bases at V and 4 bases at J, with 10 bases in the middle. CDR3 DNA sequence: TGTGCCAGCAGCCAAGAGAGGGTGAGTTACGAGCAGTACTTC. It is translated as CASSQERVSYEQYF.

The chain combines TRBV7-8 with TRBJ2-7; no firm D call. Germline V gives CDR1 SGHVS, CDR2 FQNEAQ. The V end was cut by 2 bases, the J end by 9 bases, with 8 bases between. This CDR3 is built from 11 residues. CDR3 coding DNA: TGTGCCAGCAGCTTAACGCTGAGGCAGTACTTC. As protein: CASSLTLRQYF.

The V gene is TRBV11-2, the J gene TRBJ1-1; weak D call: TRBD1 (5 bases). Trimming left V 0 bases short and J 1 base short, with 9 bases between. The CDR3 covers 15 residues. The germline gives CDR1 SGHAT, CDR2 FQNNGV. Written as DNA, the CDR3 is TGTGCCAGCAGCTTAGATCGGACACCGAACACTGAAGCTTTCTTT. It specifies CASSLDRTPNTEAFF.

The chain is built from TRBV2 and TRBJ1-4; the match to TRBD1 covers 7 bases. CDR3 length equals 13 residues. J gave up 7 bases and V 6 bases, and 5 bases lay outside the gene matches. Germline V gene lookup returns CDR1 SNHLY and CDR2 FYNNEI. CDR3 bases: TGTGCCAGCAGGCAGGGGGAAGGTGAAAAACTGTTTTTT. Residues: CASRQGEGEKLFF. Supplemented by reference TRBV2 and TRBJ1-4, the full variable domain reads EPEVTQTPSHQVTQMGQEVILRCVPISNHLYFYWYRQILGQKVEFLVSFYNNEISEKSEIFDDQFSVERPDGSNFTLKIRSTKLEDSAMYFCASRQGEGEKLFFGSGTQLSVL.

This clone has only one observation. V usage is TRBV27 and J usage is TRBJ2-3, with no clear D. Germline CDR1 MNHEY, CDR2 SMNVEV (reference sequence). The CDR3 is 13 amino acids. CDR3 protein: CATLKAGTDTQYF. Written as DNA, the CDR3 is TGTGCTACTCTGAAGGCGGGCACAGATACGCAGTATTTT.

This sequence joins TRBV28 and TRBJ2-1; a weak D match, TRBD1 (6 bases). V lost 5 bases to trimming and J lost 11 bases, with 13 bases between them. This CDR3 is built from 12 residues. In germline, CDR1 is MDHEN, CDR2 SYDVKM. The CDR3 DNA reads TGTGCCAGCAGTCGCACAGGGATTCAGCAGTTCTTC. It codes for CASSRTGIQQFF.

This clone was seen a few times. The chain combines TRBV5-5 with TRBJ1-5; D remains unclear. Germline V gene lookup returns CDR1 SGHKS and CDR2 YYEKEE (reference sequence). This CDR3 is built from 13 residues. Between the trimmed V and J ends, which lost 2 bases and 7 bases, there was a span of 10 bases. CDR3 coding DNA: TGTGCCAGCAGCTTTGAATGGGGACAGCCCCAGCATTTT. Translation: CASSFEWGQPQHF.

The chain couples TRBV5-1 to TRBJ1-5; D is uncertain. This CDR3 is 14 amino acids long. The V end lost 1 base, the J end lost 5 bases, and 10 bases lay between the germline ends. Germline-derived CDR1 and CDR2 are SGHRS and YFSETQ. The CDR3 spells CASSLFGEDQPQHF. The DNA for the CDR3 is TGCGCCAGCAGCTTGTTCGGGGAGGATCAGCCCCAGCATTTT.

Only one count was recorded for this clone. CDR3 bases: TGTGCCAGCAGCGTAGCGACCTACACCGGGGAGCTGTTTTTT. Translation gives CASSVATYTGELFF. The chain recombines TRBV9 with TRBJ2-2, with no clear D. The CDR3 length is 14 residues. The germline V gene encodes CDR1 SGDLS and CDR2 YYNGEE. Deletions cut 0 bases from V and 3 bases from J, with 6 bases between.

The chain employs TRBV6-6 and TRBJ2-3; possible D gene TRBD2, 6 bases. V was clipped by 7 bases and J by 0 bases, with 14 bases between them. The CDR3 contains 15 residues. CDR1 is MNHNY and CDR2 is SVGAGI in the germline V gene (reference sequence). The CDR3 loop is CASTRERVSTDTQYF. The CDR3 coding sequence is TGTGCCAGCACCAGAGAGCGGGTGAGCACAGATACGCAGTATTTT.

The chain combines TRBV7-6 with TRBJ2-2, with TRBD1 identical over 10 bases. Per the germline V gene, CDR1 is SGHVS and CDR2 is FNYEAQ. The CDR3 length is 15 residues. V was clipped by 6 bases and J by 6 bases; unmatched bases: 7. This CDR3 is CASRGRDRGPGELFF. The CDR3 DNA is TGTGCCAGCAGGGGCCGGGACAGGGGTCCCGGGGAGCTGTTTTTT.

This rearrangement joins TRBV5-1 to TRBJ2-3; tentatively, D is TRBD1 (5 bases). V was clipped by 0 bases and J by 3 bases, with 8 bases between them. Germline loops: CDR1 SGHRS, CDR2 YFSETQ. There are 14 residues in the CDR3. The CDR3 nucleotides are TGCGCCAGCAGCTTGGAACAGGAGACAGATACGCAGTATTTT. Protein sequence: CASSLEQETDTQYF.

The chain uses TRBV7-9 and TRBJ1-1; 8 nucleotides line up with TRBD1. V was pared by 6 bases and J by 1 base, with 7 bases of the junction left unmatched. Germline V gene data show CDR1 as SEHNR and CDR2 as FQNEAQ (reference sequence). The CDR3 has 15 amino acids. CDR3 protein: CASSFKGQGNTEAFF. DNA of the CDR3: TGTGCCAGCAGTTTCAAAGGACAGGGGAACACTGAAGCTTTCTTT. Full variable domain (outside the CDR3, taken from reference TRBV7-9 and TRBJ1-1): DTGVSQNPRHKITKRGQNVTFRCDPISEHNRLYWYRQTLGQGPEFLTYFQNEAQLEKSRLLSDRFSAERPKGSFSTLEIQRTEQGDSAMYLCASSFKGQGNTEAFFGQGTRLTVV.

V gene TRBV5-1 combines with J gene TRBJ2-4; D not certain. Trimming took 0 bases from V and 3 from J, leaving 13 bases between them. The germline V gene encodes CDR1 SGHRS and CDR2 YFSETQ. The CDR3 extends over 16 amino acids. CDR3 protein: CASSLEASGVKNIQYF. CDR3 in DNA: TGCGCCAGCAGCTTGGAAGCAAGTGGGGTCAAAAACATTCAGTACTTC. Using reference TRBV5-1 and TRBJ2-4 for the parts outside the CDR3, the full variable domain is KAGVTQTPRYLIKTRGQQVTLSCSPISGHRSVSWYQQTPGQGLQFLFEYFSETQRNKGNFPGRFSGRQFSNSRSEMNVSTLELGDSALYLCASSLEASGVKNIQYFGAGTRLSVL.

The rearrangement joins TRBV5-8 to TRBJ1-3; D unclear. V lost 2 bases to trimming and J lost 6 bases, with 9 bases between them. CDR1 and CDR2 (germline): SGHTS, YDEGEE. The CDR3 is 13 residues long. The chain's CDR3 is CASSFVRINTIYF. In DNA form, the CDR3 reads TGTGCCAGCAGCTTCGTTCGGATAAACACCATATATTTT.